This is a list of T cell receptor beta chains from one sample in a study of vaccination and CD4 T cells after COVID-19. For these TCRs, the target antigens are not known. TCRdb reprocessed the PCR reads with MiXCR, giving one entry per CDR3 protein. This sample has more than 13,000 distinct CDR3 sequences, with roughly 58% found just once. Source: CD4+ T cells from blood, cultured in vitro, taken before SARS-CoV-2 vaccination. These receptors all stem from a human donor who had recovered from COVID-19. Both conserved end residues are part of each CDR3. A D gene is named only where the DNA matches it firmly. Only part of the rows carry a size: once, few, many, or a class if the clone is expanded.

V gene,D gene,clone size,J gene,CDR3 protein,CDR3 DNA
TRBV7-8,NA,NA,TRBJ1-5,CASSLVGRGWSNQPQHF,TGTGCCAGCAGCTTAGTGGGCCGGGGTTGGAGCAATCAGCCCCAGCATTTT
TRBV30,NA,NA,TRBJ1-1,CAWSDFLGGTEAFF,TGTGCCTGGAGTGACTTTCTAGGGGGCACTGAAGCTTTCTTT
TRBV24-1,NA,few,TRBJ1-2,CATSDPVAGAGGYTF,TGTGCCACCAGTGACCCAGTCGCGGGGGCGGGTGGCTACACCTTC
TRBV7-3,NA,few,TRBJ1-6,CASSLTGAGTPLHF,TGTGCCAGCAGCTTAACCGGAGCTGGGACACCCCTCCACTTT
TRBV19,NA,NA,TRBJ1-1,CASSTGFQVVSEAFF,TGTGCCAGTAGCACAGGGTTTCAGGTGGTATCTGAAGCTTTCTTT
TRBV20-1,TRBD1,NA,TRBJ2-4,CSARASRGQDVAKNIQYF,TGCAGTGCTAGAGCCTCGCGGGGACAGGATGTGGCCAAAAACATTCAGTACTTC
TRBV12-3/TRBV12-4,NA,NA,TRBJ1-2,CASTLWEGGYGYTF,TGTGCCAGCACCCTGTGGGAGGGAGGCTATGGCTACACCTTC
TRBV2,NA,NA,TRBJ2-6,CASSESSGANVLTF,TGTGCCAGCAGTGAAAGCTCTGGGGCCAACGTCCTGACTTTC
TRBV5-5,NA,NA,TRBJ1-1,CASSLKGNTEAFF,TGTGCCAGCAGCTTGAAGGGGAACACTGAAGCTTTCTTT
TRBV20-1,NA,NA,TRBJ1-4,CSAPGPTPPEKLFF,TGCAGTGCCCCCGGACCGACTCCTCCGGAAAAACTGTTTTTT
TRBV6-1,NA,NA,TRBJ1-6,CASKAQGKNSPLHF,TGTGCCAGCAAGGCTCAGGGAAAAAATTCACCCCTCCACTTT
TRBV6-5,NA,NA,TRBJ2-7,CASSYSELAYEQYF,TGTGCCAGCAGTTACTCTGAGCTTGCCTACGAGCAGTACTTC
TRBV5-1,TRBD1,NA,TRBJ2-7,CASSIAGQGASYEQYF,TGCGCCAGCAGCATTGCGGGACAGGGGGCGTCCTACGAGCAGTACTTC
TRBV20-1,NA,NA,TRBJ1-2,CSASTGYGGYTF,TGCAGTGCTAGTACGGGGTACGGTGGCTACACCTTC
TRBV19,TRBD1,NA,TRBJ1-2,CASSNDRAHLSGYTF,TGTGCCAGTAGTAACGACAGGGCCCACCTATCTGGCTACACCTTC
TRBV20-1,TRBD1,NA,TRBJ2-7,CSARLGTGGLYEQYF,TGCAGTGCCCGCTTAGGGACAGGGGGCCTCTACGAGCAGTACTTC
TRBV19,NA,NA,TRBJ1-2,CASSPTNWGSRGYTF,TGTGCCAGTAGTCCAACCAACTGGGGGTCGCGAGGCTACACCTTC
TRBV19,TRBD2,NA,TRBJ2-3,CASSTPGLAASPNTQYF,TGTGCCAGTAGTACCCCGGGACTAGCGGCCTCACCAAATACGCAGTATTTT
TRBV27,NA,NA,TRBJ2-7,CASSFGAQQYF,TGTGCCAGCAGTTTCGGGGCCCAGCAGTACTTC
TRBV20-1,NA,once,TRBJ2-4,CSVARASSGLARNIQYF,TGCAGTGTCGCCCGAGCCTCGAGCGGGTTAGCCAGAAACATTCAGTACTTC
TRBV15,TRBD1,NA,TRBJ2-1,CATSVGSGGQGKQFF,TGTGCCACCAGCGTTGGTAGTGGTGGACAGGGGAAGCAGTTCTTC
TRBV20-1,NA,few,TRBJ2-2,CSARDTGQGNTGELFF,TGCAGTGCTAGAGATACCGGCCAGGGCAACACCGGGGAGCTGTTTTTT
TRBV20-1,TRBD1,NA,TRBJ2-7,CSAPDRVWNYEQYF,TGCAGTGCTCCAGACAGGGTGTGGAATTACGAGCAGTACTTC
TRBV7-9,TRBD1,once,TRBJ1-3,CASSSTGDSGNTIYF,TGTGCCAGCAGCTCCACAGGGGACTCTGGAAACACCATATATTTT
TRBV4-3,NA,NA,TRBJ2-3,CASSQSFEATDTQYF,TGCGCCAGCAGCCAATCCTTTGAGGCCACAGATACGCAGTATTTT
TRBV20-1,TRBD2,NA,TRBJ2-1,CSARALAGASYNEQFF,TGCAGTGCTAGAGCGTTAGCGGGGGCATCCTACAATGAGCAGTTCTTC
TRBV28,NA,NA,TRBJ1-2,CASRKEGYTF,TGTGCCAGCCGTAAGGAGGGCTACACCTTC
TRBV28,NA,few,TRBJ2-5,CASSLGRRGETQYF,TGTGCCAGCAGCCTCGGCAGGAGAGGCGAGACCCAGTACTTC
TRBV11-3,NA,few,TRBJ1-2,CASSPTGNYGYTF,TGTGCCAGCAGCCCCACAGGGAACTATGGCTACACCTTC
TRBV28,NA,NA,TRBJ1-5,CASRRRSNQPQHF,TGTGCCAGCCGTCGGCGTAGCAATCAGCCCCAGCATTTT
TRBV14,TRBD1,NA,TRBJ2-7,CASSPWDSSYEQYF,TGTGCCAGCAGCCCCTGGGACAGTTCCTACGAGCAGTACTTC
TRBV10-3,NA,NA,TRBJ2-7,CAIMNSYEQYF,TGTGCCATCATGAATTCCTACGAGCAGTACTTC
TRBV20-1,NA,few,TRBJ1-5,CSARPPWASRANQPQHF,TGCAGTGCTAGACCTCCCTGGGCCAGCAGGGCTAATCAGCCCCAGCATTTT
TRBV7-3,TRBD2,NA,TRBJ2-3,CASSLTGTSGGGDTQYF,TGTGCCAGCAGCTTAACGGGGACTAGCGGGGGCGGGGATACGCAGTATTTT
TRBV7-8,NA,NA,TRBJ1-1,CASSQTDSGNTEAFF,TGTGCCAGCAGCCAAACCGACAGTGGGAACACTGAAGCTTTCTTT
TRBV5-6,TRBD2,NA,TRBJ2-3,CASSLLGLAGGDTQYF,TGTGCCAGCAGCCTTCTGGGACTAGCGGGAGGAGATACGCAGTATTTT
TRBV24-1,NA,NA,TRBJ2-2,CATSASGQPTGELFF,TGTGCCACCAGTGCCTCGGGACAACCCACCGGGGAGCTGTTTTTT
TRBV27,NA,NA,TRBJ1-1,CASSRIGNTEAFF,TGTGCCAGCAGTCGAATCGGCAACACTGAAGCTTTCTTT
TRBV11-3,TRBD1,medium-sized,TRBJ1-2,CASSFGQGAMRYTF,TGTGCCAGCAGCTTCGGACAGGGGGCGATGAGGTACACCTTC
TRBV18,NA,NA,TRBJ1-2,CASSPPDRTGLANYGYTF,TGTGCCAGCTCACCACCGGATCGAACGGGCCTTGCTAACTATGGCTACACCTTC